Listed here are 4 T cell receptor beta chains from one sample, sequenced in a study of blood T cells in healthy people across ages. A second PCR of roughly 7 to 11 cycles used a sample-barcoded 5' primer and a J-beta primer mix. TCRdb fed the 5' RACE reads into MiXCR, producing one record per CDR3 protein. Among approximately 800,000 distinct CDR3 sequences listed, roughly 60% were seen once. Sequenced sample: blood. All receptors derive from a man aged 30 to 45 in good health.

This clonotype was counted ten times or more. Here the CDR3 reads CSVWRGGNIQYF. CDR3 in DNA: TGCAGTGTATGGCGGGGGGGAAACATTCAGTACTTC. The chain uses TRBV20-1 and TRBJ2-4, with TRBD2 matching over 9 bases. The CDR3 spans 12 residues. Looked up from germline, CDR1 is DFQATT and CDR2 is SNEGSKA (reference sequence). V lost 7 bases and J lost 6; bases outside the gene matches: 4.

This clonotype was observed a handful of times. The chain links TRBV29-1 to TRBJ2-7; TRBD2 matches at 8 bases. The CDR3 consists of 13 residues. V lost 6 bases and J lost 3; bases outside the gene matches: 7. Germline lookup yields CDR1 SQVTM and CDR2 ANQGSEA. CDR3: CSVRGGENYEQYF. The CDR3 DNA is TGCAGCGTCCGGGGGGGAGAAAACTACGAGCAGTACTTC.

This chain uses TRBV4-1 with TRBJ2-1; 13 bases are a match to TRBD2. The trim removed 5 bases at V and 8 bases at J, leaving 9 bases unmatched. There are 16 residues in the CDR3. Germline CDR1 MGHRA, CDR2 YSYEKL. CDR3 in DNA: TGCGCCAGCAGCGTAAGCGGGACTAGCGGGAACTATGAGCAGTTCTTC. This encodes CASSVSGTSGNYEQFF.

The chain carries TRBV5-1 and TRBJ1-1; 9 bases map to TRBD1. Per germline, CDR1 SGHRS and CDR2 YFSETQ. The CDR3 loop spans 14 amino acids. The V segment lost 4 bases and the J segment 11 bases; nucleotides outside the gene matches: 12. CDR3 loop: CASSQETGGYRAFF. CDR3 nucleotides: TGCGCCAGCAGCCAGGAAACAGGGGGCTATAGGGCTTTCTTT.